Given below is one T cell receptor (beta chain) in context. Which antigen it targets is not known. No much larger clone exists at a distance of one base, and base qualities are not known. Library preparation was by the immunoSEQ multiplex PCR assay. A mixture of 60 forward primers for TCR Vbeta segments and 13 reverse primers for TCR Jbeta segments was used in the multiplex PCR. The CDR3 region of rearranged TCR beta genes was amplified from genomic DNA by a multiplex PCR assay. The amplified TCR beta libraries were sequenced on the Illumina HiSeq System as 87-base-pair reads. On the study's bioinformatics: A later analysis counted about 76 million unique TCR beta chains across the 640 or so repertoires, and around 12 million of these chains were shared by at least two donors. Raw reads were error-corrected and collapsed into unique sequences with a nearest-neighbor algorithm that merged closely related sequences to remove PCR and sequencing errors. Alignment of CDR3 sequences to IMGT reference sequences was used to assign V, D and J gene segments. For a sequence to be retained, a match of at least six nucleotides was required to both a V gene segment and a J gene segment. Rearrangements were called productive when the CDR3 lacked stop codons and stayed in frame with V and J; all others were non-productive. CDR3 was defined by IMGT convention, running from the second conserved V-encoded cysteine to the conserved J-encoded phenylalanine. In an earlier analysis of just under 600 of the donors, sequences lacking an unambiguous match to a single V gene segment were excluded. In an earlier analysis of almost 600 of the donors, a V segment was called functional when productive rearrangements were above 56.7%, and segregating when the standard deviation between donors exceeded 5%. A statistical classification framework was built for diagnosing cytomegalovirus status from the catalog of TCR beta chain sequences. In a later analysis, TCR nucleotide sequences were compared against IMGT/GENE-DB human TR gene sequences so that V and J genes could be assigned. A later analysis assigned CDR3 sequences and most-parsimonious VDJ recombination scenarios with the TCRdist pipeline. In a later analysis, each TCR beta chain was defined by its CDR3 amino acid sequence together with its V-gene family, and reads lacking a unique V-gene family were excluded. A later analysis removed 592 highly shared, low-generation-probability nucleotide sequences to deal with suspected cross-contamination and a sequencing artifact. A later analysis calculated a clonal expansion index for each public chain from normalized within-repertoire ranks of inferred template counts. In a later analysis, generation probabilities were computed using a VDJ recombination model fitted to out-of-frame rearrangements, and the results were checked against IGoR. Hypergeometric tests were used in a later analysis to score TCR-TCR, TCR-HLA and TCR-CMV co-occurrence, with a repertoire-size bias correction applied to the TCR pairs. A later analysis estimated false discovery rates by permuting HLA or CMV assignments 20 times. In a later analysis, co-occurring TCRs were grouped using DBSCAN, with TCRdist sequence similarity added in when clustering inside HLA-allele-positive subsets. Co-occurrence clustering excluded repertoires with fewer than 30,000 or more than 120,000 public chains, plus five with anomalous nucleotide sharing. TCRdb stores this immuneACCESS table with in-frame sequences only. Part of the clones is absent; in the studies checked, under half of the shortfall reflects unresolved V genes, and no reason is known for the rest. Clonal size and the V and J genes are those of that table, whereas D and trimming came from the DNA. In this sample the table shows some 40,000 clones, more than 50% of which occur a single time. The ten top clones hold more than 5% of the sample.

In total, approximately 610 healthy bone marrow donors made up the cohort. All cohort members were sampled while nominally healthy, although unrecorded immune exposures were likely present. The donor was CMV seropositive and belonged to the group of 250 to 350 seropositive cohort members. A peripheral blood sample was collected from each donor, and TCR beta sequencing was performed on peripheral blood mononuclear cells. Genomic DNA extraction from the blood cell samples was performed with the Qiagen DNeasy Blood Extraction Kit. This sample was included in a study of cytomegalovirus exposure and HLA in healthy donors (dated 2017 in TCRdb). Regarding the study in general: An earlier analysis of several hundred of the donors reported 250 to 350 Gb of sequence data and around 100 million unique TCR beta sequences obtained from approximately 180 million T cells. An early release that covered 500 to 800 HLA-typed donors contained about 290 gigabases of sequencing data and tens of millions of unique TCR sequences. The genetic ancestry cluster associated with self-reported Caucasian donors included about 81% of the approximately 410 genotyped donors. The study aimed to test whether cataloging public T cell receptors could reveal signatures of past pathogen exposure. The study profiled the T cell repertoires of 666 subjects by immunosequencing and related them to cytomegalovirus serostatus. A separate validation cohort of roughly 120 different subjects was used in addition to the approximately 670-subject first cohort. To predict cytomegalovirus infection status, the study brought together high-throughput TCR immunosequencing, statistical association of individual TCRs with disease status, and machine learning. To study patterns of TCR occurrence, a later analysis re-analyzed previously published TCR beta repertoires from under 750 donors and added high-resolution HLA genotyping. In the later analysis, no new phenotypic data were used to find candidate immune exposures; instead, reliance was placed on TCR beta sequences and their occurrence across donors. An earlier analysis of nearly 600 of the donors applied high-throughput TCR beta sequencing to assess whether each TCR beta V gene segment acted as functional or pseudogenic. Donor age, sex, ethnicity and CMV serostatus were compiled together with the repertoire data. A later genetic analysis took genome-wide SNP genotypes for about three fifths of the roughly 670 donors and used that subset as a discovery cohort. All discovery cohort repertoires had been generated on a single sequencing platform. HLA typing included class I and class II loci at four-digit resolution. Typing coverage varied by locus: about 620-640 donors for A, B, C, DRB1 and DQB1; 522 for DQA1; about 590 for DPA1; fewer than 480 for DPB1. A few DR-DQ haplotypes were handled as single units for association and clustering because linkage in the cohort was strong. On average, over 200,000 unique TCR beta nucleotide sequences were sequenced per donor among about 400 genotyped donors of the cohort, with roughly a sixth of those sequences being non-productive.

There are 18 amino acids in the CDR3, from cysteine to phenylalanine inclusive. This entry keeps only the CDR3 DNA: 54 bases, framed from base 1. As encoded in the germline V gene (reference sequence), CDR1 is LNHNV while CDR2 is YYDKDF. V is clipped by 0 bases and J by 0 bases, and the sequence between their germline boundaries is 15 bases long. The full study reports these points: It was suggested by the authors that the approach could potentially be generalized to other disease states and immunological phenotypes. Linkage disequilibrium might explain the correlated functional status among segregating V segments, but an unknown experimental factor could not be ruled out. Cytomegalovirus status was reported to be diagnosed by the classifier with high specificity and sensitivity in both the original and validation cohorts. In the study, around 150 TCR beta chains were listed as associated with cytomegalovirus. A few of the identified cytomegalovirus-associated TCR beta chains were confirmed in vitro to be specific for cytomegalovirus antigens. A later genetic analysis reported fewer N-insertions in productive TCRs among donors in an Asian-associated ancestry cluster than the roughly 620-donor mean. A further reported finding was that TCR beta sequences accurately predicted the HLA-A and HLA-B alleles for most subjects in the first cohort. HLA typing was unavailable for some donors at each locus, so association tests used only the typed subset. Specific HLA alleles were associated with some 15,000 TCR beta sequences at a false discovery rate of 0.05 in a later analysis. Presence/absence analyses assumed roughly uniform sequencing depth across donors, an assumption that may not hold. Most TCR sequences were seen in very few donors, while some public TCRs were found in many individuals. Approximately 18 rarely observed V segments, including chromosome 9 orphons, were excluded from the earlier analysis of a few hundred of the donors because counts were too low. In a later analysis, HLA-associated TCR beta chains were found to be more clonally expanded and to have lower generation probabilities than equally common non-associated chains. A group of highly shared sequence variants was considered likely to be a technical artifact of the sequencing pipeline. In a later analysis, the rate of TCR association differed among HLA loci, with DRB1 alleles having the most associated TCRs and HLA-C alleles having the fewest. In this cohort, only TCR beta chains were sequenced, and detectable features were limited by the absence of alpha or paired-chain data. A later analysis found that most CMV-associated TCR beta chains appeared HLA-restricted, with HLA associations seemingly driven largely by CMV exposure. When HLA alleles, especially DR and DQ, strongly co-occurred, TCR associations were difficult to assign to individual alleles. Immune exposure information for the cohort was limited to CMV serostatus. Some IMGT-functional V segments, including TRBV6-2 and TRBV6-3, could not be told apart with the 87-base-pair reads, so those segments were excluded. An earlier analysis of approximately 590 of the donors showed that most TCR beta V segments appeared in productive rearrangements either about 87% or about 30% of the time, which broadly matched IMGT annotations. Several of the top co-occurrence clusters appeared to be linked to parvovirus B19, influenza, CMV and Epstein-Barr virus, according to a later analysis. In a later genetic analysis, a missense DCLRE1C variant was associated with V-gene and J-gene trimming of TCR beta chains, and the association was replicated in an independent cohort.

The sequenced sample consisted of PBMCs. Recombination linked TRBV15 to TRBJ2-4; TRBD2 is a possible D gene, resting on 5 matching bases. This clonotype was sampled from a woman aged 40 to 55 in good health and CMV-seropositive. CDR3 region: CATSRDEVLGLAKNIQYF. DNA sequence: TGTGCCACCAGCAGAGACGAAGTCCTAGGACTAGCCAAAAACATTCAGTACTTC.